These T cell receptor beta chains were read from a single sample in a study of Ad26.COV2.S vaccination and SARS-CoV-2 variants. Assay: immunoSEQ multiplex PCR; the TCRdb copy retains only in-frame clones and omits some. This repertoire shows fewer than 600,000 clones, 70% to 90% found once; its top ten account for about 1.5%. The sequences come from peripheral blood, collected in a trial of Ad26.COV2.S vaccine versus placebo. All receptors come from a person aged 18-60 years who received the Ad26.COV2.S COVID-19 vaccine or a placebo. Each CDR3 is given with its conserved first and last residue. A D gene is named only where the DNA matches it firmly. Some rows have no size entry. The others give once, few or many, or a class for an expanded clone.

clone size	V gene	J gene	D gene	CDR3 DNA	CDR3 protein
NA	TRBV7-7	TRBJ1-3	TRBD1	TGTGCTAGCAGCGCGGGACAGGGGGGAGCTGGAAACACCATATATTTT	CASSAGQGGAGNTIYF
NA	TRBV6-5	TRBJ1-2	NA	NA	CASSSSGSKYGYTF
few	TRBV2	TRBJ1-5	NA	TGTGCCAGCAGAGGACAGTTGGGCAATCAGCCCCAGCATTTT	CASRGQLGNQPQHF
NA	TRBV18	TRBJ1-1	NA	TGTGCCAGCTCACCGGGCAGGGTAATGAACACTGAAGCTTTCTTT	CASSPGRVMNTEAFF
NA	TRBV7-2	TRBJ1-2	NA	TGTGCCAGCAGCTTAAGGTCCCAGGCAGTTAACTATGGCTACACCTTC	CASSLRSQAVNYGYTF
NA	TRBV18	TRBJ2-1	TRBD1	TGTGCCAGCTCACCCCGGGACAGTTCCTACAATGAGCAGTTCTTC	CASSPRDSSYNEQFF
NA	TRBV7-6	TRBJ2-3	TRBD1	TGTGCCAGCAGCGGCGGACAGGGGGCTTGGGCAGATACGCAGTATTTT	CASSGGQGAWADTQYF
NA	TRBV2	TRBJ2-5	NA	TGTGCCAGCGTCCTTAACGGGGAGACCCAGTACTTC	CASVLNGETQYF
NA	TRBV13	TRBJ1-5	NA	TGTGCCAGCAGCCACAGGGAAGGCAATCAGCCCCAGCATTTT	CASSHREGNQPQHF
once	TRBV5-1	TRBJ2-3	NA	TGCGCCAGCAGCGAAAATTCAGATACGCAGTATTTT	CASSENSDTQYF
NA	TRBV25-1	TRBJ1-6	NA	TGTGCCAGCAGTGAACGGGGGGGGATTAATTCACCCCTCCACTTT	CASSERGGINSPLHF
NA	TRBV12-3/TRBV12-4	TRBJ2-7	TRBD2	TGTGCCAGCAGTAAGCGGGAGGGGTACGAGCAGTACTTC	CASSKREGYEQYF
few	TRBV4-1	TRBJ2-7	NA	TGCGCCAGCAGCCAAGATCCCCGCGGCTCCTACGAGCAGTACTTC	CASSQDPRGSYEQYF
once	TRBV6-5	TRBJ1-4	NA	TGTGCCAGCAGTACCAATAAAGGCGGAAAACTGTTTTTT	CASSTNKGGKLFF
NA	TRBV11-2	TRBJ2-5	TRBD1	TGTGCCAGCAGCTTAAACCCGCTTATACGACAGGGTCCAGAGACCCAGTACTTC	CASSLNPLIRQGPETQYF
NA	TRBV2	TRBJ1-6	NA	TGTGCCAGCAGTGAATGGATTGGCTCCTATAATTCACCCCTCCACTTT	CASSEWIGSYNSPLHF
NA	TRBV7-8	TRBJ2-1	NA	TGTGCCAGCAGCAAAAGCTTTGATGAGCAGTTCTTC	CASSKSFDEQFF
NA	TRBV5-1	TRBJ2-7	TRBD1	TGCGCCAGCAGCTTGGACGGGACAGGGGGAGCCTACGAGCAGTACTTC	CASSLDGTGGAYEQYF
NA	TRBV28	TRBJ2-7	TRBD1	TGTGCCAGCAGCCCCCCGGGACAGGGGATCGACGAGCAGTACTTC	CASSPPGQGIDEQYF
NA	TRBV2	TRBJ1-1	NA	TGTGCCAGCAGGAATACCTGGGGGACTGAAGCTTTCTTT	CASRNTWGTEAFF
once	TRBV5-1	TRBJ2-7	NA	TGCGCCAGCAGCTGTGCGGACAGCTACGAGCAGTACTTC	CASSCADSYEQYF
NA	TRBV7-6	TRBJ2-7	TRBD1	TGTGCCAGCAGCATTGGACAGGGAGAATTCGAGCAGTACTTC	CASSIGQGEFEQYF
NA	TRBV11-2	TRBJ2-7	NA	TGTGCCAGCAGCTTACCTTCGTACGAGCAGTACTTC	CASSLPSYEQYF
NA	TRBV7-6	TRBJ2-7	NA	TGTGCCAGCAGCGCCGGGGCGCAGATTGTCTACGAGCAGTACTTC	CASSAGAQIVYEQYF
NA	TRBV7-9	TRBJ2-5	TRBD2	TGTGCCAGCAGCTTAGTTGGGACTAGTGGGGAGACCCAGTACTTC	CASSLVGTSGETQYF
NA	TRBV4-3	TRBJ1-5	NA	TGCGCCAGCAGCCAAGTCTGGGCCAGCGGATCAAATCAGCCCCAGCATTTT	CASSQVWASGSNQPQHF
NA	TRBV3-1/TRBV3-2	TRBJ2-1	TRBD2	TGTGCCAGCAGTTTTAGCGGGCGCGCCTACAATGAGCAGTTCTTC	CASSFSGRAYNEQFF
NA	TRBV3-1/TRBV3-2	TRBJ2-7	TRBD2	TGTGCCAGCAGCCAACGGACTAGCGTATCGTACGAGCAGTACTTC	CASSQRTSVSYEQYF
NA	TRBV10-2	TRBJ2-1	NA	TGCGCCAGCGTGCGGGGCTCCTACAATGAGCAGTTCTTC	CASVRGSYNEQFF
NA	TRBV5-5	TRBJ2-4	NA	TGTGCCAGCAGCTTGGAGGGAGCCAAAAACATTCAGTACTTC	CASSLEGAKNIQYF
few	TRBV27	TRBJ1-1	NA	TGTGCCAGCAGTTCTTTTTCGTTGGGCACTGAAGCTTTCTTT	CASSSFSLGTEAFF
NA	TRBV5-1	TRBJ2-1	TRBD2	TGCGCCAGCAGCTTGAGGCTAGCGGGCATTGGAGACAATGAGCAGTTCTTC	CASSLRLAGIGDNEQFF
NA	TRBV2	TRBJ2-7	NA	TGTGCCAGCACCTTATCCGGGGGTTCCGACGAGCAGTACTTC	CASTLSGGSDEQYF
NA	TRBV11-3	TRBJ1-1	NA	TGTGCCAGCAGCTTCGCGACCAACACTGAAGCTTTCTTT	CASSFATNTEAFF
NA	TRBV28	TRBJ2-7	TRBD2	TGTGCCAGCAGTTTCAGTGGGACTAGCGGGAGTTACGAGCAGTACTTC	CASSFSGTSGSYEQYF
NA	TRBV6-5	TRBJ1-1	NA	TGTGCCAGCAGTTACGGGGCCTCCGAAGCTTTCTTT	CASSYGASEAFF
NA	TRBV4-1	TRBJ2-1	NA	TGCGCCAGCAGCCACCCCGGGTCTTTTAGTTCAGGAAACAATGAGCAGTTCTTC	CASSHPGSFSSGNNEQFF
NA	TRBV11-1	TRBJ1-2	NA	TGTGCCAGCAGCCCTCATGGGGGGAAGGACTATGGCTACACCTTC	CASSPHGGKDYGYTF
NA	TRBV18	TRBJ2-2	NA	TGTGCCAGCTCACCTCGTCTGGTGAGCGGTACCGGGGAGCTGTTTTTT	CASSPRLVSGTGELFF
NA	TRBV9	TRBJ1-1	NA	TGTGCCAGCAGCGGTGACTTAGACAGATTGAACACTGAAGCTTTCTTT	CASSGDLDRLNTEAFF
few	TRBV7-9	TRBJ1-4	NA	TGTGCCAGCAGCTCCCGCGTCAGCTCAGTTGCAACTAATGAAAAACTGTTTTTT	CASSSRVSSVATNEKLFF
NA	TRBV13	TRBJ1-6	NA	TGTGCCAGCAGCTCAGACCCAAATTCACCCCTCCACTTT	CASSSDPNSPLHF
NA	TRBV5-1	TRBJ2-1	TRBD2	TGCGCCAGCAGCTTGGTGCTAGCGGGAGGGCGGGATGAGCAGTTCTTC	CASSLVLAGGRDEQFF
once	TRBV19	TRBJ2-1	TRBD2	TGTGCCAGTAGTATCGGGACTAGCGTTTCCACCTCCTACAATGAGCAGTTCTTC	CASSIGTSVSTSYNEQFF
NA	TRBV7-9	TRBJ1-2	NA	TGTGCCAGCAGCTTAGTCCCGGGTGGGCCTAACTATGGCTACACCTTC	CASSLVPGGPNYGYTF
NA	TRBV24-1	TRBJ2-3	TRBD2	TGTGCCACCAGTGATTTGGCTAGCGGGAGCACAGATACGCAGTATTTT	CATSDLASGSTDTQYF
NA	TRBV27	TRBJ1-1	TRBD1	TGTGCCATTGCCAGGGGGCAAGGTGAAGCTTTCTTT	CAIARGQGEAFF
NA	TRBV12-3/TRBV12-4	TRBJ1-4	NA	TGTGCCAGCATAGGGGCAACTAATGAAAAACTGTTTTTT	CASIGATNEKLFF
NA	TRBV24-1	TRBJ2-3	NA	TGTGCCACCAGTGTCCGCAGTAGCACAGATACGCAGTATTTT	CATSVRSSTDTQYF
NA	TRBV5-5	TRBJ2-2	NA	TGTGCCAGCAGCTGGGAAGTGAACACCGGGGAGCTGTTTTTT	CASSWEVNTGELFF
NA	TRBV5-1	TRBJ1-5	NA	TGCGCCAGCAGCTTGGACCCTATGACTCAGCCCCAGCATTTT	CASSLDPMTQPQHF